A single sample is the source of the 32 T cell receptor beta chains below, sequenced in a study of control samples from healthy donors and cancer patients. Assay: immunoSEQ multiplex PCR; the TCRdb copy retains only in-frame clones and omits some. The top ten clones hold 1.3% of a sample with roughly 170,000 clones, 90% to 95% of them seen once. The sequenced material came from blood. These receptor sequences come from a woman in her late teens or twenties in good health.

The chain carries TRBV4-2 and TRBJ2-7; no clear D gene. Germline V gives CDR1 LGHNA, CDR2 YNFKEQ. Trimming took off 0 bases at V and 2 bases at J, with 11 bases between the two ends. This CDR3 comprises 15 residues. The CDR3: CASSQEWQDPYEQYF. The CDR3 DNA reads TGTGCCAGCAGCCAAGAATGGCAGGACCCCTACGAGCAGTACTTC.

The chain links TRBV2 to TRBJ1-4, with 9 bases aligning to TRBD1. The V gene end was trimmed by 6 bases and the J gene end by 5 bases; junction bases not matched to a gene: 4. CDR1 and CDR2 (germline): SNHLY, FYNNEI. There are 14 residues in the CDR3. CDR3 DNA sequence: TGTGCCAGCAGGGGAGGGACAGGGAATGAAAAACTGTTTTTT. Its translation: CASRGGTGNEKLFF.

The V gene is TRBV7-6, the J gene TRBJ2-5; possible D gene TRBD1, 5 bases. The CDR3 length is 16 residues. Trimming left V 1 base short and J 1 base short, with 13 bases between. The germline CDR1 and CDR2 sequences are SGHVS and FNYEAQ. CDR3 loop: CASSLGVGPLQETQYF. The CDR3 nucleotides read TGTGCCAGCAGCTTAGGGGTGGGGCCACTCCAAGAGACCCAGTACTTC.

CDR3 loop: CASSLTSGAAGYTF. DNA for the CDR3: TGTGCCAGCAGCTTAACTTCAGGGGCGGCTGGCTACACCTTC. The chain recombines TRBV7-3 with TRBJ1-2; D perhaps matches TRBD1 (6 bases). The ends were cut back, 0 bases at V and 7 bases at J, with 12 bases in the middle. The CDR3 contains 14 residues. CDR1 is SGHTA, CDR2 FQGTGA, per germline.

This chain uses TRBV12-3 or TRBV12-4 with TRBJ2-5, with D hard to call. The CDR3 is 13 amino acids. Between the trimmed V and J ends, which lost 2 bases and 4 bases, there was a span of 8 bases. The CDR3 protein is CASSLRSRETQYF. DNA for the CDR3: TGTGCCAGCAGTTTAAGAAGTAGAGAGACCCAGTACTTC.

The V gene is TRBV28, the J gene TRBJ1-2; 8 bases match TRBD1. V gave up 3 bases and J gave up 7 bases; unmatched junction bases: 7. Germline CDR1 reads MDHEN; CDR2 reads SYDVKM. The CDR3 loop spans 14 amino acids. In DNA form, the CDR3 reads TGTGCCAGCAGTTTGATAGAGCAGGGGGCTGGCTACACCTTC. Translated, it gives CASSLIEQGAGYTF.

The CDR3 DNA reads TGTGCCAGTATGAGCCGGGGGAGCCGCTACGAGCAGTACTTC. This encodes CASMSRGSRYEQYF. The J gene is TRBJ2-7, the V gene TRBV28, with D perhaps TRBD2 (6 bases). Germline V gene data show CDR1 as MDHEN and CDR2 as SYDVKM. V was clipped by 9 bases and J by 3 bases, with 18 bases between them. The CDR3 has 14 amino acids.

The rearrangement links TRBV18 to TRBJ1-3; D remains ambiguous. Trimming removed 6 bases from V and 4 bases from J, with 7 bases in between. CDR3 length equals 12 residues. CDR1 and CDR2 from the germline V gene are KGHSH and LQKENI. DNA of the CDR3: TGTGCCAGCTCTCCAGAAGGAAACACCATATATTTT. As protein: CASSPEGNTIYF.

This rearrangement joins TRBV6-5 to TRBJ2-7; 12 bases are a match to TRBD1. Germline lookup yields CDR1 MNHEY and CDR2 SVGAGI. V gave up 5 bases and J gave up 7 bases; unmatched junction bases: 9. This CDR3 is built from 15 residues. The CDR3 DNA is TGTGCCAGCAGTCGCGGGACAGGGGGCAATACGGAGCAGTACTTC. Translation gives CASSRGTGGNTEQYF.

This sequence joins TRBV18 and TRBJ1-1; 7 bases fit TRBD1. J gave up 3 bases and V 1 base, and 5 bases lay outside the gene matches. Germline loops: CDR1 KGHSH, CDR2 LQKENI. The CDR3 is made up of 15 amino acids. This CDR3 reads CASSPRTGADTEAFF. CDR3 nucleotides: TGTGCCAGCTCACCACGTACAGGGGCAGACACTGAAGCTTTCTTT.

The chain has TRBV3-1 (or the pseudogene TRBV3-2) and TRBJ2-2; D gene ambiguous. Germline CDR1 and CDR2: LGHDT and YNNKEL (reference sequence). This CDR3 comprises 14 residues. Between the trimmed V and J ends, which lost 1 base and 5 bases, there was a span of 8 bases. In nucleotides, the CDR3 is TGTGCCAGCAGCCAAGCCGCTGCAACCGGGGAGCTGTTTTTT. This translates into CASSQAAATGELFF.

The chain couples TRBV28 to TRBJ2-3; 10 positions agree with TRBD2. CDR3 length: 15 residues. Trimming cost V 10 bases and J 4 bases; bases outside gene matches: 11. Germline V lookup: CDR1 MDHEN, CDR2 SYDVKM. CDR3 nucleotide sequence: TGTGCCACCGTGCTAGCGGGAGTTGGCGCAGATACGCAGTATTTT. It is translated as CATVLAGVGADTQYF.

The chain carries TRBV12-3 or TRBV12-4 and TRBJ1-1, with D possibly being TRBD1 (6 bases). Trimming stripped 7 bases from V and 4 bases from J, with 13 bases between. The CDR3 loop spans 13 amino acids. The CDR3 sequence: CASKVGQFTEAFF. CDR3 DNA: TGTGCCAGCAAAGTCGGACAGTTCACTGAAGCTTTCTTT.

The rearrangement uses TRBV7-2 and TRBJ2-7; D remains unclear. Germline V gene sequence: CDR1 SGHTA, CDR2 FQGNSA. V was pared by 3 bases and J by 6 bases, with 9 bases between. CDR3 length: 12 residues. CDR3 residues: CASSFRLAEQYF. In nucleotides, the CDR3 is TGTGCCAGCAGCTTCAGACTGGCCGAGCAGTACTTC.

This rearrangement joins TRBV18 to TRBJ1-1; D unresolved. The CDR3 consists of 14 residues. Germline CDR1 reads KGHSH; CDR2 reads LQKENI. Trimming shortened V by 2 bases and J by 0 bases, and 7 bases separated the two germline ends. The chain's CDR3 is CASSPMEVNTEAFF. The CDR3 bases are TGTGCCAGCTCACCAATGGAGGTGAACACTGAAGCTTTCTTT.

V usage is TRBV28 and J usage is TRBJ1-5, with D perhaps TRBD1 (5 bases). The CDR3 has 14 residues. The germline V and J ends were trimmed by 6 bases and 6 bases, with 15 bases remaining between them. Looked up from germline, CDR1 is MDHEN and CDR2 is SYDVKM. The CDR3 DNA follows: TGTGCCAGCAGACCGGGGGATGGTACTCAGCCCCAGCATTTT. This codes for CASRPGDGTQPQHF.

The rearrangement joins TRBV29-1 to TRBJ2-1; possible D gene TRBD2, 6 bases. Trimming removed 1 base from V and 8 bases from J, with 9 bases in between. Germline V lookup: CDR1 SQVTM, CDR2 ANQGSEA. This CDR3 has 12 amino acids. The CDR3 coding sequence is TGCAGCGTTGAAGGGGGGGACCATGAGCAGTTCTTC. This sequence encodes CSVEGGDHEQFF.

This sequence joins TRBV5-1 and TRBJ1-1, with 7 bases identical to TRBD1. Germline V gene data show CDR1 as SGHRS and CDR2 as YFSETQ. J gave up 5 bases and V 2 bases, and 6 bases lay outside the gene matches. This CDR3 has 14 residues. The CDR3 DNA sequence: TGCGCCAGCAGCTTACAGGGGCTGGGGACTGAAGCTTTCTTT. Protein sequence: CASSLQGLGTEAFF.

V gene TRBV6-5 combines with J gene TRBJ2-5, with 7 nucleotides matching TRBD2. Germline V gene data show CDR1 as MNHEY and CDR2 as SVGAGI. The CDR3 has 13 residues. V lost 6 bases, J lost 4 bases, and 5 bases stayed unmatched. CDR3 region: CASSPGGGETQYF. The CDR3 DNA reads TGTGCCAGCAGCCCGGGAGGCGGAGAGACCCAGTACTTC.

The chain links TRBV13 to TRBJ2-1; D possibly corresponds to TRBD2 (5 bases). This CDR3 spans 12 amino acids. Germline loops: CDR1 PRHDT, CDR2 FYEKMQ (reference sequence). V was trimmed by 3 bases and J by 9 bases, leaving 9 bases between them. CDR3 bases: TGTGCCAGCAGCTTCCTGGGAGCTGAGCAGTTCTTC. Its translation is CASSFLGAEQFF.

The chain couples TRBV15 to TRBJ1-2, with 7 bases aligning to TRBD1. The V and J ends lost 0 bases and 1 base, in that order; junction bases with no gene match: 2. The CDR3 runs to 15 residues. Germline V gene sequence: CDR1 LNHNV, CDR2 YYDKDF (reference sequence). Here the CDR3 reads CATSRDRDSNYGYTF. The DNA of the CDR3 is TGTGCCACCAGCAGAGATCGGGACAGTAACTATGGCTACACCTTC. Complete variable domain (other parts from reference TRBV15 and TRBJ1-2): DAMVIQNPRYQVTQFGKPVTLSCSQTLNHNVMYWYQQKSSQAPKLLFHYYDKDFNNEADTPDNFQSRRPNTSFCFLDIRSPGLGDTAMYLCATSRDRDSNYGYTFGSGTRLTVV.

J is TRBJ2-1 and V is TRBV6-6; TRBD1 matches at 8 bases. The germline V gene has CDR1 MNHNY and CDR2 SVGAGI (reference sequence). V was pared by 8 bases and J by 4 bases, with 4 bases of the junction left unmatched. The CDR3 consists of 13 residues. Here the CDR3 reads CASGDRIYNEQFF. DNA for the CDR3: TGTGCCAGCGGGGACAGGATTTACAATGAGCAGTTCTTC.

The rearrangement links TRBV12-3 or TRBV12-4 to TRBJ2-2; D is ambiguous. V was shortened by 2 bases and J by 3 bases, with 4 bases between the two germline ends. The CDR3 has 13 amino acids. This CDR3 is CASSLLDTGELFF. The CDR3 nucleotides are TGTGCCAGCAGTTTATTGGACACCGGGGAGCTGTTTTTT.

The rearrangement joins TRBV4-2 to TRBJ2-6, with D unclear. The CDR3 is 15 residues long. Germline V gene data show CDR1 as LGHNA and CDR2 as YNFKEQ. V shed 1 base and J shed 2 bases, with 6 bases lying between them. The CDR3 nucleotides are TGTGCCAGCAGCCAAGTTCCCCCTGGGGCCAACGTCCTGACTTTC. This sequence encodes CASSQVPPGANVLTF.

This chain uses TRBV10-3 with TRBJ1-1, with TRBD1 identical over 8 bases. The germline V gene encodes CDR1 ENHRY and CDR2 SYGVKD. V lost 10 bases and J lost 4; bases outside the gene matches: 11. CDR3 length: 14 residues. CDR3 coding DNA: TGTGCCACCGGGACAGGTGGGGCCCCCACTGAAGCTTTCTTT. Encoded protein: CATGTGGAPTEAFF.

The CDR3 DNA sequence: TGTGCCAGCAGTCCCGGACAGGGTAACACCATATATTTT. It is translated as CASSPGQGNTIYF. The chain couples TRBV27 to TRBJ1-3, with 8 bases aligning to TRBD1. CDR1 and CDR2 (germline): MNHEY, SMNVEV (reference sequence). V dropped 5 bases and J dropped 7; count of bases not matched to a gene: 4. The CDR3 runs to 13 residues.

The V call is TRBV29-1, the J call TRBJ1-4; D is undetermined. The ends were cut back, 4 bases at V and 12 bases at J, with 12 bases in the middle. The CDR3 consists of 11 residues. Germline V gene lookup returns CDR1 SQVTM and CDR2 ANQGSEA. Here the CDR3 reads CSVVGGLELFF. In nucleotides, the CDR3 is TGCAGCGTTGTCGGTGGGCTCGAACTGTTTTTT.

The V call is TRBV19, the J call TRBJ1-1; D might be TRBD1 (5 bases). Germline-derived CDR1 and CDR2 are LNHDA and SQIVND (reference sequence). The ends were cut back, 4 bases at V and 1 base at J, with 13 bases in the middle. The CDR3 totals 15 residues. In nucleotides, the CDR3 is TGTGCCAGTAGTAGGTATCATCAGGGGAACACTGAAGCTTTCTTT. Protein product: CASSRYHQGNTEAFF.

As regards this clone: Mismatch with germline at one junction end may stem from a read error. The rearrangement joins TRBV5-5 to TRBJ1-2, with D possibly matching TRBD1 (5 bases). CDR1 and CDR2 (germline): SGHKS, YYEKEE (reference sequence). The CDR3 has 14 residues. The CDR3 DNA reads as TGTGCCAGCACCTTGGTCAGGGCTAGCTATGGCTACACCTTC. Protein sequence: CASTLVRASYGYTF.

This clone was recorded once. The rearrangement uses TRBV6-5 and TRBJ2-1; D gene ambiguous. The length of the CDR3 is 13 residues. The V gene's germline CDR1 is MNHEY and CDR2 SVGAGI. Trimming took 7 bases from V and 8 from J, leaving 15 bases between them. Here the CDR3 reads CASTRSSSDEQFF. The CDR3, as DNA: TGTGCCAGCACCAGATCCAGCAGCGATGAGCAGTTCTTC.

V is TRBV20-1 and J is TRBJ1-6; D uncertain. Trimming removed 3 bases at V and 7 bases at J, with 16 bases between. From germline, CDR1 is DFQATT and CDR2 SNEGSKA (reference sequence). This CDR3 is 15 amino acids long. For the CDR3, the DNA is TGCAGTGCTAGTAGTGCGCTGGAAGGGAATTCACCCCTCCACTTT. Translation gives CSASSALEGNSPLHF.

In DNA form, the CDR3 reads TGTGCCAGCTTAGGAGGGATGACCAACACTGAAGCTTTCTTT. Residues: CASLGGMTNTEAFF. The chain couples TRBV19 to TRBJ1-1; D unclear. The CDR3 loop spans 14 amino acids. The V gene lost 9 bases and the J gene lost 2 bases, with 16 bases spanning the gap. Germline loops: CDR1 LNHDA, CDR2 SQIVND (reference sequence).